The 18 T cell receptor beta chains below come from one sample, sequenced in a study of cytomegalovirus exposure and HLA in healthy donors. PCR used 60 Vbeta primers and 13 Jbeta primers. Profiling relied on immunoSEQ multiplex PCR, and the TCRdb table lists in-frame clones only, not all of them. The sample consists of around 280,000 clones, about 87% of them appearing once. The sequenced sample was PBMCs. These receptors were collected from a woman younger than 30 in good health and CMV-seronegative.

CDR3 in DNA: TGTGCCAGCAGCTTTCCTTACAGCTCCTACGAGCAGTACTTC. This sequence encodes CASSFPYSSYEQYF. The chain combines TRBV5-6 with TRBJ2-7; D unresolved. This CDR3 is 14 amino acids long. Trimming removed 2 bases from V and 0 bases from J, with 9 bases in between. CDR1 is SGHDT and CDR2 is YYEEEE in the germline V gene. The full variable domain, its missing parts supplied by reference TRBV5-6 and TRBJ2-7, is DAGVTQSPTHLIKTRGQQVTLRCSPKSGHDTVSWYQQALGQGPQFIFQYYEEEERQRGNFPDRFSGHQFPNYSSELNVNALLLGDSALYLCASSFPYSSYEQYFGPGTRLTVT.

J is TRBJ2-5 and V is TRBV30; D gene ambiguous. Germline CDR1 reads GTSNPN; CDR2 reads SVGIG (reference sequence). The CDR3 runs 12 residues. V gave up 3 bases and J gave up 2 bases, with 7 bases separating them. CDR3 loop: CAWSPLQETQYF. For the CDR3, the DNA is TGTGCCTGGAGCCCCTTACAAGAGACCCAGTACTTC.

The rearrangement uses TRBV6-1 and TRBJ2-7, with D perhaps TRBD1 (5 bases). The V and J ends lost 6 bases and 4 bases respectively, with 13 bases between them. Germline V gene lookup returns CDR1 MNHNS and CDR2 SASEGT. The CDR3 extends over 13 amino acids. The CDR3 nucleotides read TGTGCCAGCAGCCAGGGCCTCAATTACGAGCAGTACTTC. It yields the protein CASSQGLNYEQYF.

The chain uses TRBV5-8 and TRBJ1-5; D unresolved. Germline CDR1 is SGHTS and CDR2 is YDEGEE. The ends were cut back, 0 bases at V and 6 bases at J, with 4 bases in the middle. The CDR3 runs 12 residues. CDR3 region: CASSLGLQPQHF. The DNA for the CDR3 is TGTGCCAGCAGCTTGGGACTTCAGCCCCAGCATTTT.

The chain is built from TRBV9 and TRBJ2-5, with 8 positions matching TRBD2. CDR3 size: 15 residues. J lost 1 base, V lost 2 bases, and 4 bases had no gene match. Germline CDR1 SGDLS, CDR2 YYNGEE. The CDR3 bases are TGTGCCAGCAGCGTGGGCGGGGGGTCCCAAGAGACCCAGTACTTC. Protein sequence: CASSVGGGSQETQYF.

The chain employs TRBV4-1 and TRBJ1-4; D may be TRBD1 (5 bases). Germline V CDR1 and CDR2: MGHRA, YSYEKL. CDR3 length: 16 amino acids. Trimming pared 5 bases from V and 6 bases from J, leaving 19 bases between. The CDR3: CASSADTWGEDEKLFF. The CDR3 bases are TGCGCCAGCAGCGCAGACACCTGGGGCGAGGATGAAAAACTGTTTTTT.

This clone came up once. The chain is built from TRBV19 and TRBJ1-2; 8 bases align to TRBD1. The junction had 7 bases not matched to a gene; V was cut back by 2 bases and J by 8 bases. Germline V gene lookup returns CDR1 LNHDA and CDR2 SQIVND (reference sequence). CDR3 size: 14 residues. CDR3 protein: CASSIYQGAEGYTF. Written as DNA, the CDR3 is TGTGCCAGTAGTATATACCAGGGGGCGGAAGGCTACACCTTC.

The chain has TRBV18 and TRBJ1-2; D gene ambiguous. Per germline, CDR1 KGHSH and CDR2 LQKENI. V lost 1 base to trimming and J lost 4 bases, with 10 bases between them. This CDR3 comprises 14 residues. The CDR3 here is CASSPQGETYGYTF. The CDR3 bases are TGTGCCAGCTCACCACAGGGAGAAACCTATGGCTACACCTTC.

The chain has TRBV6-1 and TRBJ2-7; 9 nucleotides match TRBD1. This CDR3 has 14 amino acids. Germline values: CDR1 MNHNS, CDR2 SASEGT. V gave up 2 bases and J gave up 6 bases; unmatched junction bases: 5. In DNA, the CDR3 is TGTGCCAGCAGTGAACGGGACAGGGATAGCGAGCAGTACTTC. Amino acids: CASSERDRDSEQYF.

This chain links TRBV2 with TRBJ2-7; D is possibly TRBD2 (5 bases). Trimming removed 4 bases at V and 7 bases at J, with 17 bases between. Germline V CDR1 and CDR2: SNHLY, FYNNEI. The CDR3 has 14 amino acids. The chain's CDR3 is CASSVWTEVGEQYF. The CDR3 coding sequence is TGTGCCAGCAGTGTGTGGACTGAAGTCGGGGAGCAGTACTTC.

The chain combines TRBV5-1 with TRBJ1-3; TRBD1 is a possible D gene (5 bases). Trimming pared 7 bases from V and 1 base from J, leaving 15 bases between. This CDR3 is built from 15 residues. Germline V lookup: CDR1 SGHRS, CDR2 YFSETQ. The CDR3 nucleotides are TGCGCCAGCGGGGAGGGACTGTTTTCTGGAAACACCATATATTTT. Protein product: CASGEGLFSGNTIYF. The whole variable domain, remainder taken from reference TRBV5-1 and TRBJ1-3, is KAGVTQTPRYLIKTRGQQVTLSCSPISGHRSVSWYQQTPGQGLQFLFEYFSETQRNKGNFPGRFSGRQFSNSRSEMNVSTLELGDSALYLCASGEGLFSGNTIYFGEGSWLTVV.

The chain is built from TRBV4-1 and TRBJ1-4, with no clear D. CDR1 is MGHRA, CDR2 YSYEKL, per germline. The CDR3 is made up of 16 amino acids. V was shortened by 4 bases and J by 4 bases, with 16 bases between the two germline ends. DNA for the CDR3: TGCGCCAGCAGCCTCTCCCTCCGCGGTGGTAATGAAAAACTGTTTTTT. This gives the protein CASSLSLRGGNEKLFF.

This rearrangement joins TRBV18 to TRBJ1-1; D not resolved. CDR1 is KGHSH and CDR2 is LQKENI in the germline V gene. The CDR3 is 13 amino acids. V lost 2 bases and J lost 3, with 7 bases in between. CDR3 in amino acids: CASSPSADTEAFF. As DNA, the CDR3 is TGTGCCAGCTCACCAAGCGCGGACACTGAAGCTTTCTTT.

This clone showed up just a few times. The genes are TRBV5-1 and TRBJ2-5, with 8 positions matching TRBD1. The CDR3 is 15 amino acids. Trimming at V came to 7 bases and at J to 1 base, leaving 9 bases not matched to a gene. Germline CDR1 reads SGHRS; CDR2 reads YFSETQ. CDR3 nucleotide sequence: TGCGCCAGCTCCACGATGGGACAGGCCCAAGAGACCCAGTACTTC. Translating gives CASSTMGQAQETQYF.

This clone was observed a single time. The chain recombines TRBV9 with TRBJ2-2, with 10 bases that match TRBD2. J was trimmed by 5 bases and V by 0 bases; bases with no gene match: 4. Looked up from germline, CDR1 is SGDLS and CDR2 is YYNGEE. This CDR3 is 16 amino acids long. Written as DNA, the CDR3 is TGTGCCAGCAGCGTAGCGGCACTAGCGGGGACCGGGGAGCTGTTTTTT. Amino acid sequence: CASSVAALAGTGELFF.

The CDR3 region has the DNA TGTGCCAGCAGTCACCCGGGGGTGAGGTTCAGGGTTGGTGAAAAACTGTTTTTT. It encodes CASSHPGVRFRVGEKLFF. V gene TRBV6-7 combines with J gene TRBJ1-4; possible D gene TRBD1, 5 bases. TRBV6-7 is an ORF, with its function uncertain. V lost 5 bases to trimming and J lost 7 bases, with 26 bases between them. The length of the CDR3 is 18 residues.

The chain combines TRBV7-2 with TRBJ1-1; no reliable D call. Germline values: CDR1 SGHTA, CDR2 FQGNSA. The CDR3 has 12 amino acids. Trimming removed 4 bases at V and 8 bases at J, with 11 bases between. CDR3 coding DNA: TGTGCCAGCAGCTACGGTTGGTCGGAAGCTTTCTTT. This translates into CASSYGWSEAFF.

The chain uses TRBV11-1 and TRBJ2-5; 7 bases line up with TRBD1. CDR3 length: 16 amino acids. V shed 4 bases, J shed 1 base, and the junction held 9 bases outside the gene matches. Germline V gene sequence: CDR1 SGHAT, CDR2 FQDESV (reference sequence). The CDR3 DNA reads TGTGCCAGCAGCTCCCAGGGGGTGGGGGCCCAAGAGACCCAGTACTTC. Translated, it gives CASSSQGVGAQETQYF.